What follows describes a single TCR beta chain. Its matching antigen is unknown. This entry belongs to a study of beta chain features in type 1 diabetes. On the study more broadly: Regarding age, gender and cell yields, patients proved similar to healthy donors.

The sequenced template was cDNA made from the entire isolated RNA. The data were produced by immunoSEQ multiplex PCR, yet TCRdb's version contains in-frame clones alone and is incomplete. The table records 250,000 to 300,000 clones, more than 13% of them present only once. Germline lookup yields CDR1 SGHRS and CDR2 YFSETQ. With 2 bases clipped from V and 0 bases from J, the junction kept 3 bases outside the gene matches. This CDR3 comprises 15 residues. Stem cell-like memory, regulatory, central memory and naive CD4+ cells were sorted via CD45RO/CCR7/CD25/CD127/CD95/CD27. The study's findings and limits: Unsettled here was the matter of whether HLA type influences TCRB rearrangement. All four CD4+ subsets of Type 1 diabetes patients contained TCRB CDR3s that were moderately but significantly shorter.

The rearrangement joins TRBV5-1 to TRBJ2-3, with 7 positions matching TRBD2. This clonotype originated in a man aged 30 to 39 with type 1 diabetes. Sequencing used naive CD4+ T cells from blood. The CDR3 bases are TGCGCCAGCAGCTTCGCGGGAGACAGCACAGATACGCAGTATTTT. Protein sequence: CASSFAGDSTDTQYF.